This TCR beta chain was identified during a study of monozygotic twins with inflammatory bowel disease. Study observations and caveats: Reduced clonotype sharing with other individuals was observed in IBD patients relative to healthy twins, especially with disease activity. With inverse Simpson as the measure, TCRbeta diversity was lower in IBD patients than in healthy co-twins.

With respect to this clonotype: Its antigen is currently unknown.

This CDR3 region has 19 residues. UMIs bearing a 6-nucleotide sample barcode were added through template switching. Each of TCRalpha and TCRbeta cDNA went through two nested PCRs, lasting about 15 and 9 cycles. TCRdb derives one entry per CDR3 protein from the 5' RACE reads, leaving out DNA. Recorded for this sample: fewer than 150,000 distinct CDR3 sequences. Sequenced sample: blood. The clonotype was recovered from a human donor with ulcerative colitis or Crohn's disease, or a healthy co-twin of an affected twin (not recorded which). The chain carries TRBV5-3 and TRBJ2-3; TCRdb calls TRBD2, which cannot be checked without DNA. TRBV5-3 counts as an open reading frame of uncertain function. CDR3 protein: CARPFGPALFSNDTDTQYF.